This TCR beta chain comes out of a study of T cells after posttransplantation cyclophosphamide. General study results and limits: TRB overlap between skin or GI tissue T cells and blood was limited. Donor-recipient repertoire similarity was low at 1-2 months, rising over year one. TRB clonality was highly associated with recipient CMV seropositivity and reactivation.

Cyclophosphamide on days +3 and +4 followed busulfan-fludarabine conditioning and a marrow graft. Only in-frame clones appear in the TCRdb table, and some are missing; sequencing was by immunoSEQ multiplex PCR. The record shows over 7,500 clones for this sample, with no singletons present. This clone was seen repeatedly, ten times or more. What it recognizes is unknown. The receptor was isolated from a male patient in his 30s who received an allogeneic stem cell transplant from an unrelated donor, was CMV-positive, and had acute and chronic GVHD. Some of the T cells may derive from the graft donor. The sample in question was PBMCs, obtained after an allogeneic stem cell transplant with post-transplant cyclophosphamide.

This CDR3 reads CASSRDRGTGELFF. For the CDR3, the DNA is TGTGCCAGTAGCCGGGACAGGGGGACCGGGGAGCTGTTTTTT. The genes are TRBV19 and TRBJ2-2; the match to TRBD1 covers 11 bases. Germline CDR1 reads LNHDA; CDR2 reads SQIVND (reference sequence). The V and J ends lost 6 bases and 5 bases, in that order; junction bases with no gene match: 2. CDR3 length: 14 amino acids.